These T cell receptor beta chains were read from a single sample in a study of cytomegalovirus exposure and HLA in healthy donors. Profiling relied on immunoSEQ multiplex PCR, and the TCRdb table lists in-frame clones only, not all of them. The repertoire table contains roughly 53,000 clones. The sequencing sample was made of PBMCs. These receptors came from a female donor in good health and CMV-seronegative. The CDR3 runs from the conserved cysteine through the conserved F or W. Fields, in order: J gene, D gene, V gene, CDR3 protein, CDR3 DNA. D genes are given only for firm matches.

>TRBJ1-4|NA|TRBV29-1
CSALKSEGWANEKLFF
TGCAGCGCCCTCAAATCAGAGGGCTGGGCTAATGAAAAACTGTTTTTT
>TRBJ1-6|TRBD1|TRBV29-1
CSVRDRDNNSPLHF
TGCAGCGTTCGGGACAGGGACAATAATTCACCCCTCCACTTT
>TRBJ2-3|TRBD2|TRBV30
CAWSVLGTSGDADTQYF
TGTGCCTGGAGTGTTCTTGGGACTAGCGGGGATGCAGATACGCAGTATTTT
>TRBJ2-7|TRBD2|TRBV29-1
CSVEEAGAYEQYF
TGCAGCGTTGAAGAAGCGGGGGCCTACGAGCAGTACTTC
>TRBJ1-1|NA|TRBV15
CATSRVLRDDTEAFF
TGTGCCACCAGCAGAGTTCTTCGGGATGACACTGAAGCTTTCTTT
>TRBJ2-2|TRBD2|TRBV25-1
CASSEGSISGGTGELFF
TGTGCCAGCAGTGAAGGTTCAATTAGCGGGGGGACCGGGGAGCTGTTTTTT
>TRBJ2-3|NA|TRBV19
CASSTRSSTDTQYF
TGTGCCAGTAGTACCCGGTCTAGCACAGATACGCAGTATTTT
>TRBJ1-1|NA|TRBV2
CASKLSYTEAFF
TGTGCCAGCAAACTGTCCTACACTGAAGCTTTCTTT
>TRBJ1-2|NA|TRBV29-1
CSFWGGDNYGYTF
TGCAGCTTCTGGGGGGGAGATAACTATGGCTACACCTTC
>TRBJ2-7|TRBD2|TRBV28
CASRSGLAGAYEQYF
TGTGCCAGCAGAAGCGGACTAGCGGGAGCATACGAGCAGTACTTC
>TRBJ1-3|NA|TRBV5-6
CASSLAPQGHSGNTIYF
TGTGCCAGCAGCTTGGCCCCGCAGGGACACTCTGGAAACACCATATATTTT
>TRBJ1-1|NA|TRBV4-1
CASSQAGLNTEAFF
TGCGCCAGCAGCCAAGCAGGGTTGAACACTGAAGCTTTCTTT
>TRBJ2-7|TRBD1|TRBV2
CASTPWGTGGALVEQYF
TGTGCCAGCACCCCTTGGGGGACAGGGGGCGCCTTGGTCGAGCAGTACTTC
>TRBJ2-7|NA|TRBV2
CASKEEPTYEQYF
TGTGCCAGCAAGGAGGAACCTACCTACGAGCAGTACTTC
>TRBJ2-7|TRBD2|TRBV7-8
CASSSQGGGDDEQYF
TGTGCCAGCAGCTCCCAGGGCGGGGGGGACGACGAGCAGTACTTC
>TRBJ2-1|TRBD1|TRBV7-9
CASSFRTGTGYNEQFF
TGTGCCAGCAGCTTCAGGACCGGGACAGGCTACAATGAGCAGTTCTTC
>TRBJ2-7|NA|TRBV6-1
CASRERGFGEQYF
TGTGCCAGCAGAGAAAGGGGTTTCGGCGAGCAGTACTTC
>TRBJ1-1|NA|TRBV19
CAATTGSGTEAFF
TGTGCCGCGACGACAGGCTCAGGGACTGAAGCTTTCTTT
>TRBJ2-5|NA|TRBV30
CAWNSGQETQYF
TGTGCCTGGAACAGTGGCCAAGAGACCCAGTACTTC
>TRBJ1-5|NA|TRBV9
CASSVARAEGNQPQHF
TGTGCCAGCAGCGTAGCCAGGGCCGAAGGCAATCAGCCCCAGCATTTT
>TRBJ2-1|NA|TRBV5-6
CASSLSPQSEVF
TGTGCCAGCAGCTTAAGTCCCCAGTCGGAGGTCTTC
>TRBJ2-7|NA|TRBV6-1
CASSEVAASYEQYF
TGTGCCAGCAGTGAGGTGGCGGCTTCCTACGAGCAGTACTTC
>TRBJ2-4|TRBD2|TRBV2
CASTLSVAGAKNIQYF
TGTGCCAGCACCCTCTCGGTAGCGGGAGCCAAAAACATTCAGTACTTC
>TRBJ1-5|NA|TRBV23-1
CASSGGGRVYCGNQPQHF
TGCGCCAGCTCTGGTGGGGGGAGGGTCTACTGTGGCAATCAGCCCCAGCATTTT
>TRBJ2-3|TRBD2|TRBV6-4
CASSEEAGGHNTQYF
TGTGCCAGCAGTGAGGAAGCGGGGGGGCACAATACGCAGTATTTT
>TRBJ1-1|TRBD1|TRBV29-1
CSGGPQGADTEAFF
TGCAGCGGGGGACCACAGGGGGCGGACACTGAAGCTTTCTTT
>TRBJ1-1|NA|TRBV5-1
CASSLATGGATEAFF
TGCGCCAGCAGCTTGGCGACAGGAGGTGCCACTGAAGCTTTCTTT
>TRBJ1-5|NA|TRBV30
CAWTNKQGRVNQPQHF
TGTGCCTGGACCAATAAACAGGGCAGGGTCAATCAGCCCCAGCATTTT
>TRBJ2-7|TRBD1|TRBV2
CASSGQGYEQYF
TGTGCCAGCAGTGGACAGGGGTACGAGCAGTACTTC
>TRBJ2-1|TRBD2|TRBV30
CAWPAPVAGWTCEQFF
TGTGCCTGGCCTGCACCAGTAGCGGGTTGGACATGTGAGCAGTTCTTC
>TRBJ2-2|NA|TRBV9
CASSIRDSNTGELFF
TGTGCCAGCAGCATCCGGGACTCTAACACCGGGGAGCTGTTTTTT
>TRBJ2-1|TRBD2|TRBV30
CAVDVSGSSDNEQFF
TGTGCCGTGGACGTCAGCGGGAGTTCCGACAATGAGCAGTTCTTC
>TRBJ1-1|TRBD1|TRBV5-1
CASSKQGQANTEAFF
TGCGCCAGCAGCAAACAAGGACAGGCGAACACTGAAGCTTTCTTT
>TRBJ2-7|TRBD1|TRBV9
CASSVGGTGNYEQYF
TGTGCCAGCAGCGTAGGTGGGACAGGAAACTACGAGCAGTACTTC
>TRBJ1-2|TRBD1|TRBV4-3
CASSQDKQGYGGYTF
TGCGCCAGCAGCCAAGACAAACAGGGGTATGGTGGCTACACCTTC
>TRBJ1-5|TRBD1|TRBV4-3
CASSTRYQGVNSNQPQHF
TGCGCCAGCAGCACTCGATATCAGGGGGTGAATAGCAATCAGCCCCAGCATTTT
>TRBJ2-7|NA|TRBV29-1
CSVLLEASYEQYF
TGCAGCGTTCTCCTAGAGGCATCCTACGAGCAGTACTTC
>TRBJ2-7|NA|TRBV12-5
CASGLVVGGGHEQYF
TGTGCTAGTGGTTTGGTAGTGGGGGGTGGACACGAGCAGTACTTC
>TRBJ1-2|TRBD1|TRBV30
CAWSPGTGTKSYTF
TGTGCCTGGAGTCCCGGGACAGGGACGAAAAGCTACACCTTC
>TRBJ1-1|NA|TRBV7-9
CASSLSLGGSWTEAFF
TGTGCCAGCAGCTTAAGTCTGGGAGGGTCGTGGACTGAAGCTTTCTTT
>TRBJ1-5|NA|TRBV6-5
CASSYSYPSQPQHF
TGTGCCAGCAGCTACTCCTACCCAAGTCAGCCCCAGCATTTT